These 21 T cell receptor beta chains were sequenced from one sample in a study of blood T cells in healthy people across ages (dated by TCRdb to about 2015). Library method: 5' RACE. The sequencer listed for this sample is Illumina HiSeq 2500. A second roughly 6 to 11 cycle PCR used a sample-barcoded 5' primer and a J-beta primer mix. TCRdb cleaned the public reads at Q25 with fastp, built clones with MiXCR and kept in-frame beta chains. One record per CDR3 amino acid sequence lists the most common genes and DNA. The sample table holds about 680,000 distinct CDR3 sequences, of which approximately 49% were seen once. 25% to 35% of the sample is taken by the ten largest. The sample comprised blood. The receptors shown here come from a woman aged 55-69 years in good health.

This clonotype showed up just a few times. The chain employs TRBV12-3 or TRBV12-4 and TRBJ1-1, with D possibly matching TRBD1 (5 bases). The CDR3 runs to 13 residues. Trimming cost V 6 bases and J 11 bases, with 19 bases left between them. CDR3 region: CASSLLGGGGAFF. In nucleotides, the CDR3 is TGTGCCAGCAGCCTCCTGGGCGGGGGAGGGGCTTTCTTT.

The CDR3 DNA is TGTGCCAGCAGCTTATGGCTGGATACGCAGTATTTT. This translates into CASSLWLDTQYF. The chain employs TRBV7-2 and TRBJ2-3; D not certain. The CDR3 has 12 amino acids. The V gene's germline CDR1 is SGHTA and CDR2 FQGNSA. Trimming pared 2 bases from V and 6 bases from J, leaving 6 bases between.

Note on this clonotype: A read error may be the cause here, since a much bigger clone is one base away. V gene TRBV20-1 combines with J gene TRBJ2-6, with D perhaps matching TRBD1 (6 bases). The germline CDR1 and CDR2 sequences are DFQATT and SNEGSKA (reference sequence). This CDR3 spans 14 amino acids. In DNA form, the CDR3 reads TGCAGTGCTTCGGACAAGGCAGGGGTCAACGTCCTGACTTTC. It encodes CSASDKAGVNVLTF.

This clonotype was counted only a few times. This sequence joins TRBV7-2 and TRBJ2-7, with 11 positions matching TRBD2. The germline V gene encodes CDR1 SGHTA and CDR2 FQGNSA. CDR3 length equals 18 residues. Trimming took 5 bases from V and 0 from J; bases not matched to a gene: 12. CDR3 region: CASSVRSSGRYSSYEQYF. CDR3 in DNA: TGTGCCAGCAGCGTTAGATCTAGCGGGAGGTACAGCTCCTACGAGCAGTACTTC.

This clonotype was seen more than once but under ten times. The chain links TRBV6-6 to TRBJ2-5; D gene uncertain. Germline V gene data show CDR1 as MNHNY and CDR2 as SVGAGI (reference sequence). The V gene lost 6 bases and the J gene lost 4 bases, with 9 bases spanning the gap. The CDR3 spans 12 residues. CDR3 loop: CASRGLGETQYF. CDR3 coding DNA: TGTGCCAGCAGGGGGTTAGGAGAGACCCAGTACTTC.

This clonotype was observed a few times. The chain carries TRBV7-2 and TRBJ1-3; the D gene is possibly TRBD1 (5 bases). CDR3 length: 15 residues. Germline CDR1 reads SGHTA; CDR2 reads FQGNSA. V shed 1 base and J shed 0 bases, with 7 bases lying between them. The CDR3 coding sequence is TGTGCCAGCAGCTTAGACAGGAGCTCTGGAAACACCATATATTTT. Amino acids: CASSLDRSSGNTIYF.

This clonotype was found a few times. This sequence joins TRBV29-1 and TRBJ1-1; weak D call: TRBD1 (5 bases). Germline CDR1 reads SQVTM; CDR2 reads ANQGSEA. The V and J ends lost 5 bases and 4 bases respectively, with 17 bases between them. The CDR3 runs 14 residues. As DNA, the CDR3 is TGCAGCGTTTTAGGAGGGGCAGGGAGCACTGAAGCTTTCTTT. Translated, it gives CSVLGGAGSTEAFF.

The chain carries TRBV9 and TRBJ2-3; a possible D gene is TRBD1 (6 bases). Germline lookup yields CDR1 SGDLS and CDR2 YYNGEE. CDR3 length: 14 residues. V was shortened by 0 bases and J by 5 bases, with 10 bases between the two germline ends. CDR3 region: CASSVAQGKDTQYF. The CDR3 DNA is TGTGCCAGCAGCGTAGCACAGGGTAAAGATACGCAGTATTTT.

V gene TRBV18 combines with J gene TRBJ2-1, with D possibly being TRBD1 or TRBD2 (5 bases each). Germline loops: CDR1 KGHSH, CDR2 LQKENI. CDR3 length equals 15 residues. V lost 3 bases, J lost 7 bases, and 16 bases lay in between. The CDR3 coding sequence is TGTGCCAGCTCACCCTACGCCCGGGACGGGAATGAGCAGTTCTTC. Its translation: CASSPYARDGNEQFF.

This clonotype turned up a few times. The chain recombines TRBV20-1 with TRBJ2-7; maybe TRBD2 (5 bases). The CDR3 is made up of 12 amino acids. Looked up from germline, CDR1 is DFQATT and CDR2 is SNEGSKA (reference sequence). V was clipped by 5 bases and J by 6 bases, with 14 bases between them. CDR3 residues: CSAPPLASEQYF. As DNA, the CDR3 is TGCAGTGCTCCCCCTCTAGCCTCCGAGCAGTACTTC.

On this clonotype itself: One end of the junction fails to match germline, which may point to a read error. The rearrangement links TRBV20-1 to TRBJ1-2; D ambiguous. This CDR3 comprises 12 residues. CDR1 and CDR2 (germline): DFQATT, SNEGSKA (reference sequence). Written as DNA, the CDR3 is TGCAGTGCGAAGACACTTAACTGTGGCTACACCTTC. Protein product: CSAKTLNCGYTF.

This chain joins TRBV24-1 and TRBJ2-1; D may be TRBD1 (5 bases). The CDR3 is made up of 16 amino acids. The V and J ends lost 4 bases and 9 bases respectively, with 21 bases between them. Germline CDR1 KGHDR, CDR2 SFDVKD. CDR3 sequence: CATSEATGHRSGEQFF. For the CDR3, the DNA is TGTGCCACCAGTGAGGCCACCGGACACCGGTCGGGTGAGCAGTTCTTC.

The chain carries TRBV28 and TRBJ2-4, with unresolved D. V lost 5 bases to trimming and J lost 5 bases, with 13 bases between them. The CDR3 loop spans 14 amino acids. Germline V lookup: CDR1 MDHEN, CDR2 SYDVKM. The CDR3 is CASSVKTGQNIQYF. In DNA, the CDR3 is TGTGCCAGCAGTGTAAAGACGGGCCAAAACATTCAGTACTTC.

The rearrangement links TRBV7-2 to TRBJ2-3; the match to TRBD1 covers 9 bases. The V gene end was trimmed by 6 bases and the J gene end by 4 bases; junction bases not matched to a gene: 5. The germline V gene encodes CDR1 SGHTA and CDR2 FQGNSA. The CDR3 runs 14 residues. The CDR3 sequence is CASRTGTGSDTQYF. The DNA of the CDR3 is TGTGCCAGCAGAACCGGGACAGGGTCAGATACGCAGTATTTT.

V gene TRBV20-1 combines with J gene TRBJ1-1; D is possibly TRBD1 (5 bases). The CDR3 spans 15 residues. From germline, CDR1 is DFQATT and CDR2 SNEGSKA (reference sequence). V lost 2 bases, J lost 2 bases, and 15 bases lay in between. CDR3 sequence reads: CSARLQGKGNTEAFF. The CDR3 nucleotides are TGCAGTGCTAGACTCCAGGGAAAGGGAAACACTGAAGCTTTCTTT.

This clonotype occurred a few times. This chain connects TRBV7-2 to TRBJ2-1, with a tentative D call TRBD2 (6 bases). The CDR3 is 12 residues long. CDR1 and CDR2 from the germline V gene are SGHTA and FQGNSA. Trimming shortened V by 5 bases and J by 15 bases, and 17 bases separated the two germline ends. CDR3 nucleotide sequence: TGTGCCAGCAGCACCCGGGCGGGGAATCGGTTCTTC. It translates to CASSTRAGNRFF.

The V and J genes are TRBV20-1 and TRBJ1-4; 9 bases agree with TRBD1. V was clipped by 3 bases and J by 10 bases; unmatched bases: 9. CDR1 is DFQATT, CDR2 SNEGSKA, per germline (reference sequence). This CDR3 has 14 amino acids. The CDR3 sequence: CSASDDRGTRKLFF. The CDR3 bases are TGCAGTGCTAGCGATGACAGGGGGACTAGAAAACTGTTTTTT.

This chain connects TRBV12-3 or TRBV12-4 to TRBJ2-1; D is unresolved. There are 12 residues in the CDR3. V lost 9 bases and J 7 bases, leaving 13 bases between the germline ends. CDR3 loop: CASNPWGNEQFF. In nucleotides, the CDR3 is TGTGCCAGTAACCCTTGGGGTAATGAGCAGTTCTTC.

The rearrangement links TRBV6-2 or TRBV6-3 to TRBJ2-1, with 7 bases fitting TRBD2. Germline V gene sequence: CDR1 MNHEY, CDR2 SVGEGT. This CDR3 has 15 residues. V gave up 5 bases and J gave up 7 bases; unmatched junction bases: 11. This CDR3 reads CASSRTRGLGNEQFF. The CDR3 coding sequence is TGTGCCAGCAGTCGGACTAGGGGTCTGGGGAATGAGCAGTTCTTC.

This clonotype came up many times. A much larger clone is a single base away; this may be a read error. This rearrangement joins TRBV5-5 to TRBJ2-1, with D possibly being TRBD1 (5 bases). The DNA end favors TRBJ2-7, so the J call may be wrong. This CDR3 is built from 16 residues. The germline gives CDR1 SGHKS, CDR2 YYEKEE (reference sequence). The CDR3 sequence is CASSLLGAGSYNEQYF. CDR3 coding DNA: TGTGCCAGCAGCTTGCTTGGGGCAGGAAGCTACAATGAGCAGTACTTC.

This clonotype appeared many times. CDR3 region: CASSQGQGEGNKQYF. The CDR3 bases are TGTGCCAGCAGCCAGGGACAGGGCGAGGGAAACAAGCAGTACTTC. This chain links TRBV12-3 or TRBV12-4 with TRBJ2-7; 9 positions agree with TRBD1. The CDR3 runs 15 residues. V lost 6 bases, J lost 8 bases, and 14 bases stayed unmatched.